A single sample gave rise to the 29 T cell receptor beta chains below, sequenced in a study of T cells after yellow fever vaccination. TCRdb reanalysed the 5' RACE reads using MiXCR and keeps one entry per CDR3 protein. The sample has about 630,000 distinct CDR3 sequences; 9% to 15% are singletons. The sample consisted of PBMCs, taken on the day of the yellow fever booster vaccination. These receptors were collected from a man aged 25 to 45 who received the YFV17D yellow fever vaccine.

V and J are TRBV3-1 and TRBJ2-3; the match to TRBD2 covers 8 bases. This CDR3 is 14 amino acids long. V gave up 7 bases and J gave up 4 bases; unmatched junction bases: 7. Germline-derived CDR1 and CDR2 are LGHDT and YNNKEL (reference sequence). CDR3 sequence (DNA): TGTGCCAGCACCACCCAGCGGGAGTCAGATACGCAGTATTTT. The encoded protein is CASTTQRESDTQYF.

The chain joins TRBV5-1 to TRBJ2-5; 8 nucleotides agree with TRBD1. The CDR3 is 16 residues long. Per germline, CDR1 SGHRS and CDR2 YFSETQ. V lost 3 bases, J lost 4 bases, and 11 bases stayed unmatched. The CDR3 DNA reads TGCGCCAGCAGCTGGCCCCGGACAGGGACGGGAGAGACCCAGTACTTC. This translates into CASSWPRTGTGETQYF.

This sequence joins TRBV24-1 and TRBJ2-1, with a possible D match to TRBD2 (5 bases). CDR3 length equals 15 residues. V lost 4 bases and J lost 0, with 9 bases in between. CDR1 is KGHDR, CDR2 SFDVKD, per germline. In DNA, the CDR3 is TGTGCCACCAGTGAAGGGAGCAGCTCCTACAATGAGCAGTTCTTC. Translating gives CATSEGSSSYNEQFF.

The chain recombines TRBV7-6 with TRBJ2-1; D may correspond to TRBD1 or TRBD2 (5 bases each). The V and J ends lost 1 base and 5 bases respectively, with 21 bases between them. The CDR3 totals 18 residues. Germline V gene lookup returns CDR1 SGHVS and CDR2 FNYEAQ. CDR3 in DNA: TGTGCCAGCAGCTTAGAGGTAGTCGGGATAGGGGTGCACAATGAGCAGTTCTTC. This encodes CASSLEVVGIGVHNEQFF.

This clonotype was counted many times. CDR3 sequence reads: CASSVGPPPYNEQFF. The CDR3 DNA is TGTGCCAGCAGCGTAGGTCCCCCGCCATACAATGAGCAGTTCTTC. The chain uses TRBV9 and TRBJ2-1, with unresolved D. The CDR3 runs to 15 residues. The ends were cut back, 0 bases at V and 4 bases at J, with 11 bases in the middle. Germline V gene data show CDR1 as SGDLS and CDR2 as YYNGEE.

This clonotype was observed a handful of times. The chain has TRBV7-2 and TRBJ2-7; 9 nucleotides match TRBD2. The V and J ends lost 5 bases and 7 bases, in that order; junction bases with no gene match: 12. Germline CDR1 is SGHTA and CDR2 is FQGNSA. The CDR3 has 15 residues. The DNA for the CDR3 is TGTGCCAGCAGCCCTCAACTAGCGGGTACTAGGGAGCAGTACTTC. Translating gives CASSPQLAGTREQYF.

This clonotype was found many times. V gene TRBV7-2 combines with J gene TRBJ2-1, with TRBD2 matching over 7 bases. Per germline, CDR1 SGHTA and CDR2 FQGNSA. CDR3 length equals 15 residues. The trim removed 5 bases at V and 4 bases at J, leaving 8 bases unmatched. In nucleotides, the CDR3 is TGTGCCAGCAGCCGGGACTATTCTCTATACAATGAGCAGTTCTTC. It yields the protein CASSRDYSLYNEQFF.

This clonotype showed up many times. The rearrangement links TRBV7-2 to TRBJ2-2; TRBD2 agrees at 7 bases. Germline V gene data show CDR1 as SGHTA and CDR2 as FQGNSA. Unmatched junction bases numbered 11, after V lost 5 bases and J lost 5 bases. The length of the CDR3 is 16 residues. The CDR3 coding sequence is TGTGCCAGCAGCAGAAAGCGGGAAGGTGGTACCGGGGAGCTGTTTTTT. Its protein product is CASSRKREGGTGELFF.

J is TRBJ2-5 and V is TRBV12-3 or TRBV12-4, with D perhaps TRBD2 (5 bases). CDR3 length: 15 residues. Trimming left V 3 bases short and J 2 bases short, with 13 bases between. The CDR3 loop reads CASSFQRSGQETQYF. The DNA of the CDR3 is TGTGCCAGCAGTTTTCAGCGGAGTGGGCAAGAGACCCAGTACTTC.

This clonotype was detected only a few times. This rearrangement joins TRBV12-3 or TRBV12-4 to TRBJ2-7; 8 bases are shared with TRBD1. After removal of 5 bases from V and 3 bases from J, the junction contained 6 bases not matched to a gene. CDR3 length equals 14 residues. DNA of the CDR3: TGTGCCAGCAGTCCCGGACAGGGCCTCTACGAGCAGTACTTC. It translates to CASSPGQGLYEQYF.

The V call is TRBV10-3, the J call TRBJ2-5, with TRBD1 matching over 8 bases. The CDR3 totals 18 residues. In germline, CDR1 is ENHRY, CDR2 SYGVKD. Germline trimming cut 3 bases from V and 1 base from J; bases unmatched to any gene: 13. CDR3 sequence (DNA): TGTGCCATCAGTGACCCCCTGGGGACAGGTCAACTCCAAGAGACCCAGTACTTC. Protein product: CAISDPLGTGQLQETQYF.

As regards this clonotype: A single base separates this from a much larger clone, so it may be a read error. The genes are TRBV6-2 or TRBV6-3 and TRBJ2-7; D not certain. Germline CDR1 and CDR2: MNHEY and SVGEGT. This CDR3 has 14 amino acids. Trimming stripped 4 bases from V and 3 bases from J, with 13 bases between. CDR3: CASSSSHLDYEQYF. The DNA of the CDR3 is TGTGCCAGCAGTTCTTCCCACCTCGACTACGAGCAGTACTTC.

As to this clonotype: This CDR3 is missing its conserved last phenylalanine or tryptophan, likely due to a read error. The rearrangement links TRBV20-1 to TRBJ2-3; 8 bases are a match to TRBD1. CDR3 length: 14 residues. Germline V gene lookup returns CDR1 DFQATT and CDR2 SNEGSKA (reference sequence). Trimming cost V 2 bases and J 3 bases; bases outside gene matches: 4. CDR3 sequence: CSARWQGATDTQYL. The CDR3 coding sequence is TGCAGTGCTAGATGGCAGGGGGCTACAGATACGCAGTATCTT.

The V call is TRBV6-2 or TRBV6-3, the J call TRBJ2-3; the match to TRBD2 covers 13 bases. Germline lookup yields CDR1 MNHEY and CDR2 SVGEGT. The ends lost 6 bases at V and 11 bases at J; junction bases unmatched: 11. The CDR3 spans 15 residues. The CDR3 protein is CASRTSGTSGTRQYF. DNA for the CDR3: TGTGCCAGCAGGACATCCGGGACTAGCGGGACTAGGCAGTATTTT.

At least ten counts were recorded for this clonotype. CDR3 DNA: TGCGCCAGCAGCCAAAGATCATTGGGGCGGTCCACCGGGGAGCTGTTTTTT. Protein sequence: CASSQRSLGRSTGELFF. This rearrangement joins TRBV4-3 to TRBJ2-2, with D perhaps TRBD1 (5 bases). From germline, CDR1 is LGHNA and CDR2 YSLEER. This CDR3 spans 17 amino acids. Trimming shortened V by 2 bases and J by 4 bases, and 17 bases separated the two germline ends.

This clonotype was recorded a few times. The rearrangement links TRBV28 to TRBJ2-7; D call uncertain. Germline assignment: CDR1 MDHEN and CDR2 SYDVKM. The CDR3 loop spans 17 amino acids. Trimming stripped 2 bases from V and 0 bases from J, with 17 bases between. The CDR3 loop reads CASSLAQRYSSSYEQYF. CDR3 nucleotide sequence: TGTGCCAGCAGTTTAGCCCAAAGATATTCGAGCTCCTACGAGCAGTACTTC.

This clonotype was seen many times. CDR3 bases: TGCGCCAGCAGCTTGGATTCAGGGGTGAACACTGAAGCTTTCTTT. Translation gives CASSLDSGVNTEAFF. The chain recombines TRBV5-1 with TRBJ1-1, with a tentative D call TRBD1 (6 bases). With 0 bases removed from V and 0 bases from J, the gap between germline ends came to 9 bases. Per germline, CDR1 SGHRS and CDR2 YFSETQ. The CDR3 consists of 15 residues.

This clonotype was seen a handful of times. The chain links TRBV29-1 to TRBJ1-2, with 9 bases identical to TRBD1. The CDR3 covers 13 residues. Germline lookup yields CDR1 SQVTM and CDR2 ANQGSEA. Trimming cost V 6 bases and J 0 bases; bases outside gene matches: 2. CDR3 in amino acids: CSVTGGSNYGYTF. CDR3 sequence (DNA): TGCAGCGTAACAGGGGGCTCTAACTATGGCTACACCTTC. Looking up the rest from reference TRBV29-1 and TRBJ1-2 gives the full variable domain: SAVISQKPSRDICQRGTSLTIQCQVDSQVTMMFWYRQQPGQSLTLIATANQGSEATYESGFVIDKFPISRPNLTFSTLTVSNMSPEDSSIYLCSVTGGSNYGYTFGSGTRLTVV.

This clonotype occurred a few times. The chain is built from TRBV20-1 and TRBJ2-5; no firm D call. The CDR3 loop spans 13 amino acids. Germline CDR1 reads DFQATT; CDR2 reads SNEGSKA (reference sequence). Trimming removed 6 bases from V and 5 bases from J, with 16 bases in between. In nucleotides, the CDR3 is TGCAGTGCCCCAGAACCAATGAGGGAGACCCAGTACTTC. Amino acids: CSAPEPMRETQYF.

This clonotype has more than one count but fewer than ten. V usage is TRBV10-3 and J usage is TRBJ2-7, with D unclear. The germline V gene has CDR1 ENHRY and CDR2 SYGVKD. The CDR3 length is 13 residues. Trimming cost V 0 bases and J 4 bases, with 7 bases left between them. The CDR3 reads CAISESLDYEQYF. CDR3 sequence (DNA): TGTGCCATCAGTGAGTCGCTAGATTACGAGCAGTACTTC.

This clonotype was seen repeatedly, ten times or more. V and J are TRBV6-1 and TRBJ2-7; TRBD1 is a possible D gene (6 bases). Germline V lookup: CDR1 MNHNS, CDR2 SASEGT. This CDR3 is built from 14 residues. V was trimmed by 2 bases and J by 2 bases, leaving 10 bases between them. The CDR3: CASSEIQGAYEQYF. Here the CDR3 DNA reads TGTGCCAGCAGTGAAATACAGGGCGCCTACGAGCAGTACTTC.

In this sample, this clonotype turned up a few times. V is TRBV7-2 and J is TRBJ2-7, with 7 nucleotides matching TRBD1. CDR3 length equals 14 residues. CDR1 is SGHTA, CDR2 FQGNSA, per germline. The trim removed 3 bases at V and 2 bases at J, leaving 4 bases unmatched. The CDR3 spells CASSFGDSPYEQYF. The CDR3 bases are TGTGCCAGCAGCTTCGGGGACAGCCCCTACGAGCAGTACTTC.

This clonotype was picked up a small number of times. V and J are TRBV6-2 or TRBV6-3 and TRBJ2-2; unclear D gene. Germline assignment: CDR1 MNHEY and CDR2 SVGEGT. The length of the CDR3 is 14 residues. The V end was cut by 8 bases, the J end by 0 bases, with 10 bases between. The CDR3 DNA is TGTGCCAGCGTACCCGCGACGAACACCGGGGAGCTGTTTTTT. It specifies CASVPATNTGELFF.

In this sample, this clonotype turned up a few times. The rearrangement links TRBV11-2 to TRBJ2-1; 10 nucleotides agree with TRBD1. CDR3 length equals 15 residues. Germline V gene data show CDR1 as SGHAT and CDR2 as FQNNGV. The junction had 11 bases not matched to a gene; V was cut back by 5 bases and J by 10 bases. This chain's CDR3 is CASSQQGTGVGEQFF. The CDR3 DNA reads TGTGCCAGCAGCCAGCAAGGGACAGGGGTAGGCGAGCAGTTCTTC.

The chain has TRBV7-2 and TRBJ2-7; D is uncertain. The CDR3 spans 14 residues. Looked up from germline, CDR1 is SGHTA and CDR2 is FQGNSA. The V end was cut by 5 bases, the J end by 0 bases, with 11 bases between. CDR3: CASSPRALSYEQYF. CDR3 nucleotide sequence: TGTGCCAGCAGCCCAAGGGCCCTCTCCTACGAGCAGTACTTC.

This chain uses TRBV30 with TRBJ2-7; tentative D call: TRBD2 (5 bases). This CDR3 is 15 amino acids long. With 4 bases removed from V and 3 bases from J, the gap between germline ends came to 19 bases. CDR1 and CDR2 (germline): GTSNPN, SVGIG (reference sequence). The CDR3 DNA is TGTGCCTGGAACCCCCCCGGCTTCGGAGGCTACGAGCAGTACTTC. Its translation: CAWNPPGFGGYEQYF.

V gene TRBV7-2 combines with J gene TRBJ1-1; D may be TRBD1 (6 bases). This CDR3 contains 13 residues. Germline V gives CDR1 SGHTA, CDR2 FQGNSA. Trimming stripped 5 bases from V and 9 bases from J, with 16 bases between. The CDR3 protein is CASSQDSYTKAFF. The CDR3 nucleotides are TGTGCCAGCAGCCAGGACAGCTATACTAAAGCTTTCTTT.

This clonotype was recorded many times. This chain uses TRBV20-1 with TRBJ1-5; D not certain. This CDR3 has 12 residues. Germline V gene lookup returns CDR1 DFQATT and CDR2 SNEGSKA (reference sequence). V lost 6 bases, J lost 6 bases, and 12 bases lay in between. The DNA of the CDR3 is TGCAGTGCCCAGGATTCAGGTCAGCCCCAGCATTTT. Translating it yields CSAQDSGQPQHF.

The gene calls are TRBV20-1 and TRBJ2-3; D gene ambiguous. The germline V gene encodes CDR1 DFQATT and CDR2 SNEGSKA (reference sequence). This CDR3 has 13 amino acids. V lost 1 base, J lost 2 bases, and 7 bases lay in between. The CDR3: CSARVRNTDTQYF. The DNA for the CDR3 is TGCAGTGCTAGAGTGCGGAACACAGATACGCAGTATTTT.